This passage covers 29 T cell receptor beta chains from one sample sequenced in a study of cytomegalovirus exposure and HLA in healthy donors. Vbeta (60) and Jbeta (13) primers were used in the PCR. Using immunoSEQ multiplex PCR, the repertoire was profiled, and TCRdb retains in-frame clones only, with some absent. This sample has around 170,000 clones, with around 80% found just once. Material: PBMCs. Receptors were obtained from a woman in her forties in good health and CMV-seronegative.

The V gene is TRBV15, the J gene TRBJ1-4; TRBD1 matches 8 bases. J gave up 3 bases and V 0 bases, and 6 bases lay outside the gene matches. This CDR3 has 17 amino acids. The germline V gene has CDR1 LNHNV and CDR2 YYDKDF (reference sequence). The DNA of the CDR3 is TGTGCCACCAGCAGAGACCGGACAGGGCAGGCTAATGAAAAACTGTTTTTT. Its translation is CATSRDRTGQANEKLFF.

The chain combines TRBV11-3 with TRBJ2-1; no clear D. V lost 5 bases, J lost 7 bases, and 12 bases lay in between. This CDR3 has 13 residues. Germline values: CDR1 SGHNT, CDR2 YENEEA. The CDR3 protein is CASSPSGLNEQFF. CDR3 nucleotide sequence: TGTGCCAGCAGCCCCTCAGGTTTAAATGAGCAGTTCTTC.

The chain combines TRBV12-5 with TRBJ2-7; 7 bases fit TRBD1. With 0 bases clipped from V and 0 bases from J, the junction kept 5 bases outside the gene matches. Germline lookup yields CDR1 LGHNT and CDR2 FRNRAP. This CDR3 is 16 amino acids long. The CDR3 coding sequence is TGTGCTAGTGGTTTGGTACGACCAGGGGGCTCCTACGAGCAGTACTTC. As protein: CASGLVRPGGSYEQYF.

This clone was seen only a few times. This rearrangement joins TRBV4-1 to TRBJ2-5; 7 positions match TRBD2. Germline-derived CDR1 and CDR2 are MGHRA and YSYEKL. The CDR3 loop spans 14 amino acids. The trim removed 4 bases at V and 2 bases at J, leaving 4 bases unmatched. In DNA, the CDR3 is TGCGCCAGCAGCCCGAGGGAGGGGCAAGAGACCCAGTACTTC. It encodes CASSPREGQETQYF.

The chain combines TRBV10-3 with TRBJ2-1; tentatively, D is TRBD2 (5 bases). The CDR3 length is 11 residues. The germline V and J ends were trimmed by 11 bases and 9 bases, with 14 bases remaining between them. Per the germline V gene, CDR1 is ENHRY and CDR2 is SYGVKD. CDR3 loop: CAAGEEGEQFF. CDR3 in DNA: TGTGCCGCTGGGGAAGAGGGTGAGCAGTTCTTC.

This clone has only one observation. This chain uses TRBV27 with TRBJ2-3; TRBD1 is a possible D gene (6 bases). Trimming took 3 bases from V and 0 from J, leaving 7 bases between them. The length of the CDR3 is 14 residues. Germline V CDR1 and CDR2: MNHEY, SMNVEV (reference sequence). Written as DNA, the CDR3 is TGTGCCAGCAGTTTCGGACAGAGCACAGATACGCAGTATTTT. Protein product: CASSFGQSTDTQYF.

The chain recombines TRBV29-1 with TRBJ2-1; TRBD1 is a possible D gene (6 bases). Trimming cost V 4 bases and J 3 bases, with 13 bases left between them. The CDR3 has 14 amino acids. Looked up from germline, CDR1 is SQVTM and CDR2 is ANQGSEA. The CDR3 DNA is TGCAGCGTTGTGGACAGACAGAACTACAATGAGCAGTTCTTC. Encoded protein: CSVVDRQNYNEQFF.

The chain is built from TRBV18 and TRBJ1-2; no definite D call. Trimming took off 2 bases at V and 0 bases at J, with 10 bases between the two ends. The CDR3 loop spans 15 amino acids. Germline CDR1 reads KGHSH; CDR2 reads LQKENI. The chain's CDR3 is CASSPLHDSNYGYTF. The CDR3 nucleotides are TGTGCCAGCTCACCATTGCACGACTCTAACTATGGCTACACCTTC.

The CDR3 DNA reads as TGTGCCTGGAGTCCGGGACAGGTTAGCAATCAGCCCCAGCATTTT. Translated, it gives CAWSPGQVSNQPQHF. The chain links TRBV30 to TRBJ1-5, with 8 bases lining up with TRBD1. The CDR3 runs 15 residues. Trimming took 2 bases from V and 0 from J; bases not matched to a gene: 3. Germline loops: CDR1 GTSNPN, CDR2 SVGIG (reference sequence).

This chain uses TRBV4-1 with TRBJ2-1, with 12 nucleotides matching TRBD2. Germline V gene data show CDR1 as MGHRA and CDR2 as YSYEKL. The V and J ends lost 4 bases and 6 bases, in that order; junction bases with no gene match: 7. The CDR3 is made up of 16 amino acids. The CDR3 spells CASSLPTSGGPNEQFF. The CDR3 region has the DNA TGCGCCAGCAGCCTTCCGACTAGCGGGGGACCCAATGAGCAGTTCTTC.

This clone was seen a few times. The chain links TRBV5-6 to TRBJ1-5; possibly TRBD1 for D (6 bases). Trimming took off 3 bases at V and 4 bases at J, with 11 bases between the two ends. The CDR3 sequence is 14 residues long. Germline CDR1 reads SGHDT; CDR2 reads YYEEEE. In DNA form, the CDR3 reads TGTGCCAGCAGCTACAGGGTGGGGAATCAGCCCCAGCATTTT. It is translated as CASSYRVGNQPQHF.

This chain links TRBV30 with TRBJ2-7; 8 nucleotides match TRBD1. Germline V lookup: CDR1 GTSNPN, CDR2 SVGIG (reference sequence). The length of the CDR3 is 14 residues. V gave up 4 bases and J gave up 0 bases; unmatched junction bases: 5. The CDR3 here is CAWTGTGDSYEQYF. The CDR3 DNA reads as TGTGCCTGGACCGGGACAGGAGACTCCTACGAGCAGTACTTC.

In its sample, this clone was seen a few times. In DNA form, the CDR3 reads TGTGCCAGCAGTGAAGGAGATACTGGAAACACCATATATTTT. It yields the protein CASSEGDTGNTIYF. The chain combines TRBV6-1 with TRBJ1-3; D call uncertain. The germline gives CDR1 MNHNS, CDR2 SASEGT. V was shortened by 1 base and J by 2 bases, with 6 bases between the two germline ends. CDR3 length: 14 amino acids.

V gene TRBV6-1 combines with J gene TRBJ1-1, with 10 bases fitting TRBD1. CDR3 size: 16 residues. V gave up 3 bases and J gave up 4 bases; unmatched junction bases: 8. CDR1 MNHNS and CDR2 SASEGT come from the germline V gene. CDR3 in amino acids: CASSEDRQGAVTEAFF. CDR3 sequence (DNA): TGTGCCAGCAGTGAGGACCGACAGGGGGCCGTCACTGAAGCTTTCTTT.

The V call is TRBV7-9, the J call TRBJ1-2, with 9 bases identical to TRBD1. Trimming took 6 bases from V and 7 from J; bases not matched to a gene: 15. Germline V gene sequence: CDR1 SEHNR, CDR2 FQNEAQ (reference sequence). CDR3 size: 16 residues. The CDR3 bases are TGTGCCAGCAGTCTCCCCGCCTTCGACAGGGGGAGTGGCTACACCTTC. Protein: CASSLPAFDRGSGYTF.

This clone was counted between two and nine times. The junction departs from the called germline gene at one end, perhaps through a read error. The CDR3 is CAISEVGPTYEQYF. The CDR3 bases are TGTGCCATCAGTGAAGTTGGGCCTACCTACGAGCAGTACTTC. The chain combines TRBV6-5 with TRBJ2-7, with D unclear. Germline CDR1 MNHEY, CDR2 SVGAGI. This CDR3 is 14 amino acids long.

For the CDR3, the DNA is TGTGCCAGCAGCGTTTTCGGGTCCGGGGAGCTGTTTTTT. Amino acid sequence: CASSVFGSGELFF. The gene calls are TRBV9 and TRBJ2-2, with D hard to call. V was pared by 2 bases and J by 6 bases, with 8 bases between. In germline, CDR1 is SGDLS, CDR2 YYNGEE. This CDR3 is 13 amino acids long. Based on the CDR3 plus reference TRBV9 and TRBJ2-2, the full variable domain is DSGVTQTPKHLITATGQRVTLRCSPRSGDLSVYWYQQSLDQGLQFLIQYYNGEERAKGNILERFSAQQFPDLHSELNLSSLELGDSALYFCASSVFGSGELFFGEGSRLTVL.

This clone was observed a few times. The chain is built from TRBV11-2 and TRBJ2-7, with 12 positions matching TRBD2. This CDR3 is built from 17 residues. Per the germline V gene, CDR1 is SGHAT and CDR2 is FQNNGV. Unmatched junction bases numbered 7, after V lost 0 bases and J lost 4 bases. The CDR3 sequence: CASSLDSGLAGLYEQYF. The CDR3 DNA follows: TGTGCCAGCAGCTTAGATTCTGGACTAGCGGGATTATACGAGCAGTACTTC.

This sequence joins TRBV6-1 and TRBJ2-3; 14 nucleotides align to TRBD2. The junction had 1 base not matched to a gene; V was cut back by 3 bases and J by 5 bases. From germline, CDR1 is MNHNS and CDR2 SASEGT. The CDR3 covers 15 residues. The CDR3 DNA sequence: TGTGCCAGCAGTGATGGACTAGCGGGGGGAGATACGCAGTATTTT. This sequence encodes CASSDGLAGGDTQYF.

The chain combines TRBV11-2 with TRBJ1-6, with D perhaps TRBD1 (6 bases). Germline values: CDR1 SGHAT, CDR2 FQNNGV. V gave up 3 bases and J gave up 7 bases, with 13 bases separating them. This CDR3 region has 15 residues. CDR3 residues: CASSLEGGGNSPLHF. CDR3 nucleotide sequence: TGTGCCAGCAGCTTGGAGGGGGGAGGGAATTCACCCCTCCACTTT.

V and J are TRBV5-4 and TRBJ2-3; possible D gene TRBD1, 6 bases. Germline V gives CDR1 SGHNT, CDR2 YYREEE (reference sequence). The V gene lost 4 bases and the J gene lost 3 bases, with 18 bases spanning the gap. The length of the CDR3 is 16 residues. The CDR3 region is CASSRRVQGRTDTQYF. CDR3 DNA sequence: TGTGCCAGCAGCCGTAGGGTACAGGGTAGGACAGATACGCAGTATTTT.

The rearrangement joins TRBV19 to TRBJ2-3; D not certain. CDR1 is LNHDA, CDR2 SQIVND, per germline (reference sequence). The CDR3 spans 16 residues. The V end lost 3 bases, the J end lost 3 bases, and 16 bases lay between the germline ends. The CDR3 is CASSMWSSWRTDTQYF. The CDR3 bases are TGTGCCAGTAGTATGTGGTCCTCCTGGCGGACAGATACGCAGTATTTT.

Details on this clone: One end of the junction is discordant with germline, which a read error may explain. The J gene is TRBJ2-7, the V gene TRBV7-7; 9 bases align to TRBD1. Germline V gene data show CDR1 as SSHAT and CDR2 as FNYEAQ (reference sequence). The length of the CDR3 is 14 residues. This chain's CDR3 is CASSSKQGADEQYF. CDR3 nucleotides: TGTGCTAGCAGCAGCAAACAGGGGGCCGACGAGCAGTACTTC.

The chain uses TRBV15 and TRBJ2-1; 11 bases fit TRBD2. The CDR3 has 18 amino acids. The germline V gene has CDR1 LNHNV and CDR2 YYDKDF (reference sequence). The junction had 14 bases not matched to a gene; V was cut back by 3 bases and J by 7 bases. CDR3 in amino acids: CATSRDPLAGGALNEQFF. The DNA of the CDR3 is TGTGCCACCAGCAGGGATCCGTTAGCGGGGGGGGCCTTGAATGAGCAGTTCTTC.

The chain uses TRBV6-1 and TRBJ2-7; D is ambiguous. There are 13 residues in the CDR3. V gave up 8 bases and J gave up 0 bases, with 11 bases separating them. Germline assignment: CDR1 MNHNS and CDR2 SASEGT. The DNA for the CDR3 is TGTGCCAGCGGTCGGGTCTACTCCTACGAGCAGTACTTC. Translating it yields CASGRVYSYEQYF.

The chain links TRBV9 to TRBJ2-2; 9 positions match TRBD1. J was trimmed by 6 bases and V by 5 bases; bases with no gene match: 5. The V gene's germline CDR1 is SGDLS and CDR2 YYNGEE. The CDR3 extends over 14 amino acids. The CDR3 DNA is TGTGCCAGCAGATCACAGGGGGCAGCCGGGGAGCTGTTTTTT. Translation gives CASRSQGAAGELFF.

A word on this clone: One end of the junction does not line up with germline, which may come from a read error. The CDR3: CASSLSVWDTGTDTQYF. Here the CDR3 DNA reads TGTGCCAGCAGCTTATCCGTATGGGACACGGGCACGGATACGCAGTATTTT. V gene TRBV7-9 combines with J gene TRBJ2-3; perhaps TRBD1 as D (6 bases). The CDR3 contains 17 residues. The germline gives CDR1 SEHNR, CDR2 FQNEAQ (reference sequence).

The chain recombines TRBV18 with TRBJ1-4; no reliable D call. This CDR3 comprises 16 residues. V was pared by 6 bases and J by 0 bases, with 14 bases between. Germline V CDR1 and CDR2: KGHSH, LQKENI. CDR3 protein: CASSSSRPATNEKLFF. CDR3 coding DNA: TGTGCCAGCTCCTCCTCCAGGCCTGCAACTAATGAAAAACTGTTTTTT.

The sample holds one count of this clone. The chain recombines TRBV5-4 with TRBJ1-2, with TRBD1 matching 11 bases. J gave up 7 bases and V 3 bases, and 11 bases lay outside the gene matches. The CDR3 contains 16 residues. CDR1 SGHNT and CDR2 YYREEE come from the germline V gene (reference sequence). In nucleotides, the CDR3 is TGTGCCAGCAGCTCCGGGACAGGGGGTCCCTTGGGTGGCTACACCTTC. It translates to CASSSGTGGPLGGYTF.